This entry lists 26 T cell receptor beta chains sequenced from one sample in a study of T cell responses to AZD1222 COVID-19 vaccine. This table comes from immunoSEQ multiplex PCR, and its TCRdb copy is limited to in-frame clones, with some not included. The table shows about 55,000 clones, with 80% to 90% occurring only once. Sequenced material: peripheral blood, taken on day 0 of AZD1222 vaccination. Source of these receptors: an adult in good health.

The chain recombines TRBV19 with TRBJ1-5; no definite D call. V shed 5 bases and J shed 1 base, with 6 bases lying between them. The CDR3 has 13 amino acids. Germline V gene lookup returns CDR1 LNHDA and CDR2 SQIVND (reference sequence). For the CDR3, the DNA is TGTGCCAGTAGTTTGAAAAGCAATCAGCCCCAGCATTTT. This gives the protein CASSLKSNQPQHF.

The genes are TRBV15 and TRBJ1-6; D uncertain. The germline CDR1 and CDR2 sequences are LNHNV and YYDKDF (reference sequence). Trimming shortened V by 0 bases and J by 6 bases, and 3 bases separated the two germline ends. CDR3 length equals 13 residues. CDR3 sequence (DNA): TGTGCCACCAGCAGAGACCTTAATTCACCCCTCCACTTT. It yields the protein CATSRDLNSPLHF.

This CDR3 reads CASSSPTGIGEKLFF. The DNA of the CDR3 is TGTGCCAGCAGTTCTCCAACAGGGATAGGCGAAAAACTGTTTTTT. The rearrangement joins TRBV28 to TRBJ1-4; maybe TRBD1 (6 bases). CDR3 length: 15 residues. Per the germline V gene, CDR1 is MDHEN and CDR2 is SYDVKM. V lost 4 bases and J 8 bases, leaving 17 bases between the germline ends.

The chain links TRBV10-3 to TRBJ1-1, with 9 bases fitting TRBD1. This CDR3 contains 14 residues. The V and J ends lost 10 bases and 6 bases, in that order; junction bases with no gene match: 12. The V gene's germline CDR1 is ENHRY and CDR2 SYGVKD. The CDR3 DNA follows: TGTGCCACCATTTCGGGGACAGGGCCTTCTGAAGCTTTCTTT. Translation gives CATISGTGPSEAFF.

The CDR3 nucleotides are TGTGCCAGCAGTTTAATGAGGGGGGGAAACACCATATATTTT. It is translated as CASSLMRGGNTIYF. The V gene is TRBV28, the J gene TRBJ1-3; a possible D gene is TRBD1 (6 bases). This CDR3 is built from 14 residues. Germline CDR1 MDHEN, CDR2 SYDVKM. V gave up 2 bases and J gave up 4 bases, with 9 bases separating them.

V usage is TRBV6-5 and J usage is TRBJ1-2; no clear D gene. Looked up from germline, CDR1 is MNHEY and CDR2 is SVGAGI. CDR3 size: 14 residues. V lost 6 bases and J lost 5, with 16 bases in between. The CDR3 spells CASSLGPLPYGYTF. The CDR3 coding sequence is TGTGCCAGCAGCCTTGGGCCATTACCTTATGGCTACACCTTC.

J is TRBJ2-1 and V is TRBV7-9, with a weak D call TRBD2 (6 bases). The CDR3 consists of 14 residues. Deletions cut 1 base from V and 8 bases from J, with 12 bases between. Germline assignment: CDR1 SEHNR and CDR2 FQNEAQ (reference sequence). CDR3 nucleotides: TGTGCCAGCAGCTTAGTAGGGACTCCTGATGAGCAGTTCTTC. Translation gives CASSLVGTPDEQFF. The complete variable domain, with remaining parts taken from reference TRBV7-9 and TRBJ2-1, reads DTGVSQNPRHKITKRGQNVTFRCDPISEHNRLYWYRQTLGQGPEFLTYFQNEAQLEKSRLLSDRFSAERPKGSFSTLEIQRTEQGDSAMYLCASSLVGTPDEQFFGPGTRLTVL.

The CDR3 loop is CASSLYRLEGGTEAFF. The CDR3 DNA is TGTGCCAGCAGCCTATACAGATTGGAAGGAGGAACTGAAGCTTTCTTT. This chain joins TRBV7-9 and TRBJ1-1; D is undetermined. Trimming left V 5 bases short and J 5 bases short, with 21 bases between. This CDR3 is 16 amino acids long. Germline assignment: CDR1 SEHNR and CDR2 FQNEAQ (reference sequence).

V gene TRBV29-1 combines with J gene TRBJ2-7; 7 bases are shared with TRBD1. The CDR3 has 11 amino acids. CDR1 and CDR2 from the germline V gene are SQVTM and ANQGSEA. The CDR3 protein is CSHRQGGEQYF. CDR3 coding DNA: TGCAGTCATAGACAGGGTGGCGAGCAGTACTTC.

V usage is TRBV29-1 and J usage is TRBJ2-2; D might be TRBD1 or TRBD2, each matching 6 bases. V lost 8 bases and J lost 6, with 16 bases in between. Germline assignment: CDR1 SQVTM and CDR2 ANQGSEA. The CDR3 is 13 amino acids. The CDR3 region is CSITGKRAGELFF. The CDR3 coding sequence is TGCAGCATAACAGGGAAGCGGGCCGGGGAGCTGTTTTTT.

The chain is built from TRBV3-1 (or the pseudogene TRBV3-2) and TRBJ2-1, with D unresolved. Trimming removed 2 bases at V and 3 bases at J, with 20 bases between. The CDR3 consists of 18 residues. Germline V CDR1 and CDR2: LGHDT, YNNKEL (reference sequence). CDR3 coding DNA: TGTGCCAGCAGCCAAAAGCGACCAGAGGACCCCTTCTACAATGAGCAGTTCTTC. Protein product: CASSQKRPEDPFYNEQFF.

The chain is built from TRBV2 and TRBJ2-1, with 10 bases matching TRBD2. The CDR3 extends over 14 amino acids. Trimming at V came to 7 bases and at J to 2 bases, leaving 2 bases not matched to a gene. CDR1 and CDR2 from the germline V gene are SNHLY and FYNNEI. The CDR3 nucleotides are TGTGCCAGCACCACTAGCGGGGCCTACAATGAGCAGTTCTTC. Translation gives CASTTSGAYNEQFF.

The chain has TRBV28 and TRBJ1-2, with a tentative D call TRBD1 (5 bases). Germline V gives CDR1 MDHEN, CDR2 SYDVKM. With 3 bases removed from V and 7 bases from J, the gap between germline ends came to 12 bases. The CDR3 has 13 residues. The CDR3 DNA reads TGTGCCAGCAGTTTGGGACCTTTTACTGGCTACACCTTC. Protein product: CASSLGPFTGYTF.

The chain carries TRBV11-1 and TRBJ2-1; D uncertain. V dropped 5 bases and J dropped 5 bases, with 10 bases sitting between them. The V gene's germline CDR1 is SGHAT and CDR2 FQDESV (reference sequence). This CDR3 contains 13 residues. The CDR3 bases are TGTGCCAGCAGCCCGAGAACGAACAATGAGCAGTTCTTC. Translation: CASSPRTNNEQFF.

V is TRBV12-3 or TRBV12-4 and J is TRBJ2-7; D is uncertain. The V and J ends lost 4 bases and 3 bases respectively, with 10 bases between them. This CDR3 has 13 amino acids. CDR3 coding DNA: TGTGCCAGCAGTTGGTCAGACGGCTACGAGCAGTACTTC. Protein: CASSWSDGYEQYF.

V is TRBV5-1 and J is TRBJ2-1, with D possibly matching TRBD2 (6 bases). Trimming shortened V by 4 bases and J by 7 bases, and 12 bases separated the two germline ends. Germline V gene sequence: CDR1 SGHRS, CDR2 YFSETQ. The CDR3 is 13 amino acids. CDR3 nucleotides: TGCGCCAGCAGCCAGCGGGTCTCAAATGAGCAGTTCTTC. Its translation: CASSQRVSNEQFF.

This clone is a singleton in its sample. This chain uses TRBV19 with TRBJ1-4, with TRBD1 identical over 8 bases. CDR1 and CDR2 (germline): LNHDA, SQIVND (reference sequence). CDR3 length: 15 amino acids. V shed 5 bases and J 7 bases; nucleotides not matched to a gene: 9. Written as DNA, the CDR3 is TGTGCCAGTAGTGTCCAGGGGGCGCGAGCTGAAAAACTGTTTTTT. This sequence encodes CASSVQGARAEKLFF.

This clone showed up just a few times. The V and J genes are TRBV27 and TRBJ1-2; maybe TRBD1 (5 bases). V was shortened by 2 bases and J by 4 bases, with 11 bases between the two germline ends. The CDR3 totals 14 residues. The germline CDR1 and CDR2 sequences are MNHEY and SMNVEV (reference sequence). In DNA form, the CDR3 reads TGTGCCAGCAGTTTAGGACCTGACAGCTATGGCTACACCTTC. It encodes CASSLGPDSYGYTF.

The genes are TRBV15 and TRBJ1-1; D possibly corresponds to TRBD1 (6 bases). The CDR3 is 13 amino acids. Trimming shortened V by 5 bases and J by 5 bases, and 12 bases separated the two germline ends. Germline V gene lookup returns CDR1 LNHNV and CDR2 YYDKDF (reference sequence). CDR3 DNA: TGTGCCACCAGCCTGAAAACAGGGACTGAAGCTTTCTTT. This gives the protein CATSLKTGTEAFF.

The chain has TRBV29-1 and TRBJ1-4; possible D gene TRBD1, 6 bases. The CDR3 spans 14 residues. V lost 4 bases and J 6 bases, leaving 15 bases between the germline ends. Germline V gene data show CDR1 as SQVTM and CDR2 as ANQGSEA. CDR3 region: CSVGVTGVYEKLFF. CDR3 nucleotides: TGCAGCGTTGGGGTGACAGGTGTCTATGAAAAACTGTTTTTT.

This clone was counted a single time. The V gene is TRBV5-8, the J gene TRBJ2-7; perhaps TRBD2 as D (6 bases). Germline CDR1 reads SGHTS; CDR2 reads YDEGEE. CDR3 size: 12 residues. The germline V and J ends were trimmed by 4 bases and 4 bases, with 9 bases remaining between them. The CDR3 nucleotides read TGTGCCAGCAGCCTCCGGGGGTACGAGCAGTACTTC. This sequence encodes CASSLRGYEQYF.

The rearrangement links TRBV7-6 to TRBJ1-6; no clear D gene. Per the germline V gene, CDR1 is SGHVS and CDR2 is FNYEAQ. V lost 2 bases and J 5 bases, leaving 4 bases between the germline ends. The CDR3 contains 13 residues. The CDR3 DNA sequence: TGTGCCAGCAGCTTACACAATAATTCACCCCTCCACTTT. Its protein product is CASSLHNNSPLHF.

The gene calls are TRBV24-1 and TRBJ1-5; D gene unclear. CDR1 and CDR2 (germline): KGHDR, SFDVKD. V was clipped by 4 bases and J by 0 bases, with 6 bases between them. CDR3 length equals 14 residues. CDR3 nucleotide sequence: TGTGCCACCAGTGACCCAAGTAGCAATCAGCCCCAGCATTTT. This sequence encodes CATSDPSSNQPQHF.

This chain uses TRBV27 with TRBJ2-3; D is perhaps TRBD2 (5 bases). The CDR3 length is 14 residues. Germline V lookup: CDR1 MNHEY, CDR2 SMNVEV (reference sequence). Trimming took 6 bases from V and 3 from J, leaving 13 bases between them. Here the CDR3 reads CASSLARATDTQYF. CDR3 sequence (DNA): TGTGCCAGCAGCCTAGCCCGGGCAACAGATACGCAGTATTTT.

The chain has TRBV28 and TRBJ1-2; unclear D gene. Germline V gene sequence: CDR1 MDHEN, CDR2 SYDVKM. The CDR3 loop spans 14 amino acids. Trimming cost V 8 bases and J 0 bases, with 13 bases left between them. The CDR3 sequence is CASGNARPNYGYTF. DNA for the CDR3: TGTGCCAGCGGGAATGCTCGCCCTAACTATGGCTACACCTTC.

CDR3 protein: CASKGAYISYNEQFF. The CDR3, as DNA: TGTGCCAGTAAAGGGGCCTATATCTCCTACAATGAGCAGTTCTTC. The chain employs TRBV19 and TRBJ2-1; tentatively, D is TRBD1 (5 bases). CDR3 length: 15 amino acids. The V gene lost 7 bases and the J gene lost 0 bases, with 13 bases spanning the gap. Germline CDR1 LNHDA, CDR2 SQIVND (reference sequence).